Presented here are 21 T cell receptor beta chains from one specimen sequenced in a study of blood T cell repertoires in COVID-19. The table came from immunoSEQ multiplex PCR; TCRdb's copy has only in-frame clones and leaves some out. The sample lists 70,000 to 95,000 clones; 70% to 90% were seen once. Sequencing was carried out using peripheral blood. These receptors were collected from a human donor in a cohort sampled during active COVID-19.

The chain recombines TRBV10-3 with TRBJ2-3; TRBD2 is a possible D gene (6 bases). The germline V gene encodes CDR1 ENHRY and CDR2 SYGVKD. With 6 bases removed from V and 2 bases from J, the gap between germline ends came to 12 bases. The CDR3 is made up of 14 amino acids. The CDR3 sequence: CAIRPAGFTDTQYF. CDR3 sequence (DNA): TGTGCCATCAGACCAGCGGGTTTCACAGATACGCAGTATTTT.

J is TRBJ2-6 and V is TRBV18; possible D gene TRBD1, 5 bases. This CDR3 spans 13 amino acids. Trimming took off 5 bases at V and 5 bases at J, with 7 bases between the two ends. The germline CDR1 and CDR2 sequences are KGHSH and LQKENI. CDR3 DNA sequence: TGTGCCAGCTCAACGGACAGGGCCAACGTCCTGACTTTC. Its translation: CASSTDRANVLTF.

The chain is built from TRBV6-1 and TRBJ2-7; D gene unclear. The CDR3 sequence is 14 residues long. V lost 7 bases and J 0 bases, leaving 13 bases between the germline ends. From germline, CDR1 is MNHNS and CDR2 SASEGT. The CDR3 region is CASTAPESSYEQYF. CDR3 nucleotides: TGTGCCAGCACCGCACCGGAGAGCTCCTACGAGCAGTACTTC.

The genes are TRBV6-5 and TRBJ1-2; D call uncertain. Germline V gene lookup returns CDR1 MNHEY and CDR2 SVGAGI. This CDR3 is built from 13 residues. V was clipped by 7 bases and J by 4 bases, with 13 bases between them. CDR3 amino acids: CASTRTEGYGYTF. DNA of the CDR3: TGTGCCAGCACCCGAACCGAGGGCTATGGCTACACCTTC.

The CDR3 DNA is TGTGCCAGCAGCTCGAATATTCGTCCCTTGAGCCAAGAGACCCAGTACTTC. Translated: CASSSNIRPLSQETQYF. The rearrangement joins TRBV11-2 to TRBJ2-5; no clear D. Germline values: CDR1 SGHAT, CDR2 FQNNGV. CDR3 size: 17 residues. V lost 4 bases and J lost 1, with 19 bases in between.

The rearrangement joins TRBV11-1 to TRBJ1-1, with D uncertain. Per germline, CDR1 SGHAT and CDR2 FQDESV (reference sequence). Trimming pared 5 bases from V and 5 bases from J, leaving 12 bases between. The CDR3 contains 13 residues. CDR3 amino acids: CASSLTEGTEAFF. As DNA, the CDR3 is TGTGCCAGCAGCCTAACCGAGGGTACTGAAGCTTTCTTT.

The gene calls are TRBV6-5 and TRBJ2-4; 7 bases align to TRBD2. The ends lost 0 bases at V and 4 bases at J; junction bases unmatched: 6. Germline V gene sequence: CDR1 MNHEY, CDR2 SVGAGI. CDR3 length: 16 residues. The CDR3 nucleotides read TGTGCCAGCAGTTACTCGAGGGCTAGCGGAAAAAACATTCAGTACTTC. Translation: CASSYSRASGKNIQYF.

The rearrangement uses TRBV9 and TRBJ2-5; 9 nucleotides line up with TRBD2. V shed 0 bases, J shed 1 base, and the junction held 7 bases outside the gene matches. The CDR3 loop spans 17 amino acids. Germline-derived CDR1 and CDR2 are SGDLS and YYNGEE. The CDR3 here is CASSVGGSGGLQETQYF. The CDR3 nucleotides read TGTGCCAGCAGCGTAGGAGGTAGCGGGGGACTCCAAGAGACCCAGTACTTC.

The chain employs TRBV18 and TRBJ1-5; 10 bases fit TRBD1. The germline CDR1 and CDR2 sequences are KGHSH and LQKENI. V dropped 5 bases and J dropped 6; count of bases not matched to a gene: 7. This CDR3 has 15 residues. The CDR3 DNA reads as TGTGCCAGCTCATTCCGACAGGGGGCTGGTCAGCCCCAGCATTTT. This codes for CASSFRQGAGQPQHF.

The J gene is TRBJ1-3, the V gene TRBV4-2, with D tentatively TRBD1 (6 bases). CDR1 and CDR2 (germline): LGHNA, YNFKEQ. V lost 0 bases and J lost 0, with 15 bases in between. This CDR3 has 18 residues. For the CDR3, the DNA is TGTGCCAGCAGCCAAGATCCAAGACAGGCGTTCTCTGGAAACACCATATATTTT. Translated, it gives CASSQDPRQAFSGNTIYF.

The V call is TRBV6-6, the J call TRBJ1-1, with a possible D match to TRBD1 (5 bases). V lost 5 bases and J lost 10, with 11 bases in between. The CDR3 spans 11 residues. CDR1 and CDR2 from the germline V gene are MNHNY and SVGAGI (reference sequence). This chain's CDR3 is CASSVQGGAFF. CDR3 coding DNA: TGTGCCAGCAGTGTCCAGGGAGGAGCTTTCTTT.

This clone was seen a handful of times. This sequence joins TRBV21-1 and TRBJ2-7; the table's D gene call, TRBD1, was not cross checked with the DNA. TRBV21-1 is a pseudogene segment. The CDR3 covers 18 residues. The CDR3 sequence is CASSTPTSRDKLTYEQYF. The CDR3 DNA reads TGTGCCAGCAGCACACCGACTTCTCGGGACAAGCTTACCTACGAGCAGTACTTC.

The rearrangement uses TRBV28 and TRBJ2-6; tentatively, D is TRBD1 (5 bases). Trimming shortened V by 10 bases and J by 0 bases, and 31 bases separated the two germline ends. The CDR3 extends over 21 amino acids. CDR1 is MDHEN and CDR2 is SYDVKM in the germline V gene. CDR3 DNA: TGTGCCACCAACCAGGGATGGTTGGGTGGCGGAACAAGCTCTGGGGCCAACGTCCTGACTTTC. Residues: CATNQGWLGGGTSSGANVLTF. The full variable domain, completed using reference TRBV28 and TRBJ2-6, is DVKVTQSSRYLVKRTGEKVFLECVQDMDHENMFWYRQDPGLGLRLIYFSYDVKMKEKGDIPEGYSVSREKKERFSLILESASTNQTSMYLCATNQGWLGGGTSSGANVLTFGAGSRLTVL.

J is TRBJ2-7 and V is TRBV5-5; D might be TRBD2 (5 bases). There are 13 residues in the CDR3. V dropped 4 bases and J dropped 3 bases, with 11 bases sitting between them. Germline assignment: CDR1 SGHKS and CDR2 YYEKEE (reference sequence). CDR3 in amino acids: CASSTRGIYEQYF. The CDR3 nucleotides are TGTGCCAGCAGCACCCGGGGTATCTACGAGCAGTACTTC. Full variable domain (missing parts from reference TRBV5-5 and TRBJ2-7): DAGVTQSPTHLIKTRGQQVTLRCSPISGHKSVSWYQQVLGQGPQFIFQYYEKEERGRGNFPDRFSARQFPNYSSELNVNALLLGDSALYLCASSTRGIYEQYFGPGTRLTVT.

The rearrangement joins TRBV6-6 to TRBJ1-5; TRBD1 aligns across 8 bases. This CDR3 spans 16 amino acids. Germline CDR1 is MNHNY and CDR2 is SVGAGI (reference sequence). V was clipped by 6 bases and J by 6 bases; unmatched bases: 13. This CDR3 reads CASSQNPGQVGQPQHF. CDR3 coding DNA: TGTGCCAGCAGCCAAAATCCGGGACAGGTGGGTCAGCCCCAGCATTTT.

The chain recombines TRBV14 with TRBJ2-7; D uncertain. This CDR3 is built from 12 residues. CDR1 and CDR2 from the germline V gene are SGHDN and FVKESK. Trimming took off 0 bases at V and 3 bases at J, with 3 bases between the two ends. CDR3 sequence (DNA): TGTGCCAGCAGCCAAGAGTACTACGAGCAGTACTTC. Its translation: CASSQEYYEQYF.

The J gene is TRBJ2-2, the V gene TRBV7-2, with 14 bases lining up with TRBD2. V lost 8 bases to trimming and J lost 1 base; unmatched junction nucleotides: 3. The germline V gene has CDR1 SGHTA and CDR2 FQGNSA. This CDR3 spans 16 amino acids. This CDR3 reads CASGLAGGRNTGELFF. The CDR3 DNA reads TGTGCCAGCGGACTAGCGGGGGGACGGAACACCGGGGAGCTGTTTTTT.

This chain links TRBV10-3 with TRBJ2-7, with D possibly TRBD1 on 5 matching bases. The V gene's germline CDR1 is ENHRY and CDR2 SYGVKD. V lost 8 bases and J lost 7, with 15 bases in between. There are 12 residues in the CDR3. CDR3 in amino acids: CAIRQNLGEQYF. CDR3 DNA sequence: TGTGCCATCCGACAGAATCTAGGGGAGCAGTACTTC.

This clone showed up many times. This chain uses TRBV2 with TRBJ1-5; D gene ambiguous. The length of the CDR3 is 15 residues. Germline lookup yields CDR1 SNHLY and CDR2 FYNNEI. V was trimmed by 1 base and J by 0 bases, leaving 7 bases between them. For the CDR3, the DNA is TGTGCCAGCAGTGAAGGACACCATAGCAATCAGCCCCAGCATTTT. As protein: CASSEGHHSNQPQHF. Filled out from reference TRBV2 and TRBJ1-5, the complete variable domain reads EPEVTQTPSHQVTQMGQEVILRCVPISNHLYFYWYRQILGQKVEFLVSFYNNEISEKSEIFDDQFSVERPDGSNFTLKIRSTKLEDSAMYFCASSEGHHSNQPQHFGDGTRLSIL.

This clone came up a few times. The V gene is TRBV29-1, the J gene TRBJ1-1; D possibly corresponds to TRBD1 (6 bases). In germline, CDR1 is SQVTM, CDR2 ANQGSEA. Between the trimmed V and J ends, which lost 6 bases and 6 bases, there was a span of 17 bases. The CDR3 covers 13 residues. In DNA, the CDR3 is TGCAGCGTCTCACAGGGCCGGGGGGCTGAAGCTTTCTTT. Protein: CSVSQGRGAEAFF.

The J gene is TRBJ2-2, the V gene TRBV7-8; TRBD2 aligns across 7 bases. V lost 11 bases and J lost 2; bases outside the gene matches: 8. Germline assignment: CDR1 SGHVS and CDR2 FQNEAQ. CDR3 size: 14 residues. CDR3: CALMWGGNTGELFF. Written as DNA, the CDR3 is TGTGCCCTCATGTGGGGGGGTAACACCGGGGAGCTGTTTTTT.